The T cell receptor (beta chain) described here comes from a study of CD8 T cells in Susac syndrome. The multiple sclerosis controls were treatment-naive patients, and their relapsing-remitting disease was stable or active. The CDR3 length is 15 residues. The germline gives CDR1 DFQATT, CDR2 SNEGSKA (reference sequence). The junction had 8 bases not matched to a gene; V was cut back by 0 bases and J by 4 bases. Reverse transcription of roughly 0.45 to 1 ug RNA was carried out with random hexamers. TCRdb fed the immunoSEQ multiplex PCR reads into MiXCR, producing one record per CDR3 protein. The table lists about 400,000 distinct CDR3 sequences, approximately 85% of them singletons.

The TCR originated in a human donor with multiple sclerosis. Sequenced: CD8+ T cells from PBMCs. The V and J genes are TRBV20-1 and TRBJ2-7, with 8 bases fitting TRBD2. The CDR3 loop reads CSARDIGREGYEQYF. In DNA form, the CDR3 reads TGCAGTGCTAGAGATATCGGCCGGGAGGGGTACGAGCAGTACTTC.